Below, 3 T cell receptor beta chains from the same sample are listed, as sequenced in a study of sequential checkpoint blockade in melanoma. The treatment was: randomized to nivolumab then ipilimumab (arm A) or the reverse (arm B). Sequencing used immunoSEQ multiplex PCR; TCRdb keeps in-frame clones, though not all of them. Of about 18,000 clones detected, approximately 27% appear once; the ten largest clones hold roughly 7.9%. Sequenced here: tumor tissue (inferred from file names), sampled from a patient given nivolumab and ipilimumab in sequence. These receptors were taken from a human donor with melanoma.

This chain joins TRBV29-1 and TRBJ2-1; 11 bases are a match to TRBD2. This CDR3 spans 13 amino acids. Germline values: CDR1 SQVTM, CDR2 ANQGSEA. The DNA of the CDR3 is TGCAGGGCCACTAGCGGGGGTTACAATGAGCAGTTCTTC. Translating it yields CRATSGGYNEQFF.

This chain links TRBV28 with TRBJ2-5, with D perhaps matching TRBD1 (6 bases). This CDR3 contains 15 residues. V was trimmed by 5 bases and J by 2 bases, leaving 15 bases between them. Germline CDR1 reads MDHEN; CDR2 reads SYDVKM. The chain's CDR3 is CASSALTGLQETQYF. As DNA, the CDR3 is TGTGCCAGCAGTGCCCTGACAGGTCTTCAAGAGACCCAGTACTTC.

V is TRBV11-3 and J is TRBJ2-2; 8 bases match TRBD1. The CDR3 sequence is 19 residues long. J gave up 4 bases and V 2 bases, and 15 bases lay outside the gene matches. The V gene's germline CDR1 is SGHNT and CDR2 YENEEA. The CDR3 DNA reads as TGTGCCAGCAGCTTATATCGTTCAGGGGGCCCTGTCATCACCGGGGAGCTGTTTTTT. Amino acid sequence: CASSLYRSGGPVITGELFF. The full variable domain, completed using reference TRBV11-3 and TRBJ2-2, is EAGVVQSPRYKIIEKKQPVAFWCNPISGHNTLYWYLQNLGQGPELLIRYENEEAVDDSQLPKDRFSAERLKGVDSTLKIQPAELGDSAVYLCASSLYRSGGPVITGELFFGEGSRLTVL.